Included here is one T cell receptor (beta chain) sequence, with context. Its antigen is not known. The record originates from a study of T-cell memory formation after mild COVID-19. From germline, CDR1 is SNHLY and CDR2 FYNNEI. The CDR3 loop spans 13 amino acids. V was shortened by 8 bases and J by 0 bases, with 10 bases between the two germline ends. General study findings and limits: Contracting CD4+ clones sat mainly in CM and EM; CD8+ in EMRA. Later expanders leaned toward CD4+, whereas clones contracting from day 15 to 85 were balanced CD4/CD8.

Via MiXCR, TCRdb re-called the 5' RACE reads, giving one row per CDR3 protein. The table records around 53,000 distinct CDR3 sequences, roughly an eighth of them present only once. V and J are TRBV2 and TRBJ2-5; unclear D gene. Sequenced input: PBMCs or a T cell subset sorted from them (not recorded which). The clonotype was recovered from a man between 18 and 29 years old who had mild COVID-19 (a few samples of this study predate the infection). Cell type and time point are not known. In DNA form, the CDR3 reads TGTGCCAGCCTACGGAGCTACCAAGAGACCCAGTACTTC. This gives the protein CASLRSYQETQYF.